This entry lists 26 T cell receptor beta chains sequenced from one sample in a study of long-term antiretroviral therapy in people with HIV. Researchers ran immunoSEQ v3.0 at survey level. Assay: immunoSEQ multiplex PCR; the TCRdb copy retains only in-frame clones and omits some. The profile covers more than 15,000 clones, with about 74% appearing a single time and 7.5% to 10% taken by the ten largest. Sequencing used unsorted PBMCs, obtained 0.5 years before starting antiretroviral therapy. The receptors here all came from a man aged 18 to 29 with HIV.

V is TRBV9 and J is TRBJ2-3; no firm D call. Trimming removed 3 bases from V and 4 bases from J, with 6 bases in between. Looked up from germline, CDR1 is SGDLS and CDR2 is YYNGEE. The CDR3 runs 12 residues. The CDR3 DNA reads TGTGCCAGCAGCGCCCGATCAGATACGCAGTATTTT. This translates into CASSARSDTQYF.

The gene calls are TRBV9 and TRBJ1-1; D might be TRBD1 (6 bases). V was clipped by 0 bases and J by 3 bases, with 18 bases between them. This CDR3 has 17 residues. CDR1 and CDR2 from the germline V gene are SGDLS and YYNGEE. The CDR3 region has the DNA TGTGCCAGCAGCGTAGATTTCGGGGGGGCGCGGTACACTGAAGCTTTCTTT. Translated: CASSVDFGGARYTEAFF.

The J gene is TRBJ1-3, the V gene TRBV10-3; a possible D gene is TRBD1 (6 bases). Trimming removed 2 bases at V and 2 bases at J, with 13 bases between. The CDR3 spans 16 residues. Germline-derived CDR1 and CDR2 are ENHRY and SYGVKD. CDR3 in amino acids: CAISEGTSGPGNTIYF. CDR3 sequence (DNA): TGTGCCATCAGTGAGGGGACATCAGGTCCTGGAAACACCATATATTTT.

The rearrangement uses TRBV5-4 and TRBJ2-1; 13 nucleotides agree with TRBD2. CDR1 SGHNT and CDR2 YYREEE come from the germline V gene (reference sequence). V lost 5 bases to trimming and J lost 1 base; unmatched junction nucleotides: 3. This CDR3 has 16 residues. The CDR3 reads CASRWTSGSSYNEQFF. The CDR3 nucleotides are TGTGCCAGCAGATGGACTAGCGGGAGTTCCTACAATGAGCAGTTCTTC.

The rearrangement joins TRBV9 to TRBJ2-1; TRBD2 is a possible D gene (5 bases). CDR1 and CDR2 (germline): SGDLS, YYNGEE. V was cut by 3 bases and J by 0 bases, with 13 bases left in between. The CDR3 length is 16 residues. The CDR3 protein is CASSDRPGSSYNEQFF. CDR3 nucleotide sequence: TGTGCCAGCAGCGACCGACCTGGGAGCTCCTACAATGAGCAGTTCTTC.

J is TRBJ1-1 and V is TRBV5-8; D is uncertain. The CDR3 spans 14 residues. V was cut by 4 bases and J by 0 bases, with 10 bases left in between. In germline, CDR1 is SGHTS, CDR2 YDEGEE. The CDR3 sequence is CASSPEAMNTEAFF. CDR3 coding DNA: TGTGCCAGCAGCCCGGAGGCAATGAACACTGAAGCTTTCTTT.

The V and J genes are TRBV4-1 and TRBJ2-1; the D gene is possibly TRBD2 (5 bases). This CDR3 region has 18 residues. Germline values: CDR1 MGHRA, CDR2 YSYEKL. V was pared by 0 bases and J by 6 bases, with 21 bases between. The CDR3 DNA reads TGCGCCAGCAGCCAAGATCCCTCGAATCGAGGGCCCCTCAATGAGCAGTTCTTC. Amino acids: CASSQDPSNRGPLNEQFF.

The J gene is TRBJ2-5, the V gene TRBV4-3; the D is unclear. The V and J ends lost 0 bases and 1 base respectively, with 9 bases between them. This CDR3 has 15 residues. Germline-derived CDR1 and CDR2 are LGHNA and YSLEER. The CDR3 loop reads CASSQERHIQETQYF. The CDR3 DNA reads TGCGCCAGCAGCCAAGAGAGGCACATCCAAGAGACCCAGTACTTC.

CDR3 sequence: CASSERDSGEQYF. CDR3 nucleotide sequence: TGTGCCAGCAGTGAGCGGGACAGTGGCGAGCAGTACTTC. The J gene is TRBJ2-7, the V gene TRBV6-1; possibly TRBD1 for D (7 bases). The V end lost 3 bases, the J end lost 6 bases, and 12 bases lay between the germline ends. The germline CDR1 and CDR2 sequences are MNHNS and SASEGT. The CDR3 runs to 13 residues.

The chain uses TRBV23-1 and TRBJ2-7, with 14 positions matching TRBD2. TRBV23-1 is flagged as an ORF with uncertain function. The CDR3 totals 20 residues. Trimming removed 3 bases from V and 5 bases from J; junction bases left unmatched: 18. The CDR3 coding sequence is TGCGCCAGCAGTCAGTGGGGGACAAGAGGACTAGCGGGAGGAAGGCACGAGCAGTACTTC. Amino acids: CASSQWGTRGLAGGRHEQYF.

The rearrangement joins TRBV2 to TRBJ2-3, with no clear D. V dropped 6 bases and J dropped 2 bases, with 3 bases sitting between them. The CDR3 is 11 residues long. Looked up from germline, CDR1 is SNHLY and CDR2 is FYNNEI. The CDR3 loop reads CASRITDTQYF. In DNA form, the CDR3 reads TGTGCCAGCAGGATCACAGATACGCAGTATTTT. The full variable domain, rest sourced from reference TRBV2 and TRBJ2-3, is EPEVTQTPSHQVTQMGQEVILRCVPISNHLYFYWYRQILGQKVEFLVSFYNNEISEKSEIFDDQFSVERPDGSNFTLKIRSTKLEDSAMYFCASRITDTQYFGPGTRLTVL.

The CDR3 loop is CASTPGDNYYEQYF. CDR3 nucleotides: TGTGCCAGCACCCCCGGGGACAATTACTACGAGCAGTACTTC. The V gene is TRBV9, the J gene TRBJ2-7; the D gene is possibly TRBD1 (6 bases). V was shortened by 6 bases and J by 3 bases, with 16 bases between the two germline ends. CDR1 is SGDLS, CDR2 YYNGEE, per germline. The CDR3 extends over 14 amino acids.

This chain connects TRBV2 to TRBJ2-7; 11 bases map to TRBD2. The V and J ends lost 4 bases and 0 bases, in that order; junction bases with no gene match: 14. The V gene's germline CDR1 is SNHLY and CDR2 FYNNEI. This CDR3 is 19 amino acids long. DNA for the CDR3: TGTGCCAGCAGTGGGCTAGCGGGAGGACCCTTTGCTGACTCCTACGAGCAGTACTTC. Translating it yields CASSGLAGGPFADSYEQYF.

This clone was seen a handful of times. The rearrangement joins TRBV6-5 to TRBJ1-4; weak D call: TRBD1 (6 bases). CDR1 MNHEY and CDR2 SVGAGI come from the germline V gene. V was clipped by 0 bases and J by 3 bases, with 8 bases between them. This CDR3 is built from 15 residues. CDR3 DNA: TGTGCCAGCAGTTACTCGACAGGAGCTAATGAAAAACTGTTTTTT. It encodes CASSYSTGANEKLFF.

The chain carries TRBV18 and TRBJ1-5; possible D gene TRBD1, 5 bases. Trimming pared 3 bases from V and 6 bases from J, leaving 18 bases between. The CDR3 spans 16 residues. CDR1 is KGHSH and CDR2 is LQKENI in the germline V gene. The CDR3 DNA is TGTGCCAGCTCACCTCCCTGGCAGGGCTTCAGTCAGCCCCAGCATTTT. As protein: CASSPPWQGFSQPQHF. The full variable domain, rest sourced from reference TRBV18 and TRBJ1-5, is NAGVMQNPRHLVRRRGQEARLRCSPMKGHSHVYWYRQLPEEGLKFMVYLQKENIIDESGMPKERFSAEFPKEGPSILRIQQVVRGDSAAYFCASSPPWQGFSQPQHFGDGTRLSIL.

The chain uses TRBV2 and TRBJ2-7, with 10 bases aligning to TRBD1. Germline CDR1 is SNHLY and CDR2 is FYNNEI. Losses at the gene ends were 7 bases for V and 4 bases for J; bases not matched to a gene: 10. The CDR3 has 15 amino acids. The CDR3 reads CASTPWGTGAYEQYF. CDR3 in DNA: TGTGCCAGCACCCCTTGGGGGACAGGGGCTTACGAGCAGTACTTC.

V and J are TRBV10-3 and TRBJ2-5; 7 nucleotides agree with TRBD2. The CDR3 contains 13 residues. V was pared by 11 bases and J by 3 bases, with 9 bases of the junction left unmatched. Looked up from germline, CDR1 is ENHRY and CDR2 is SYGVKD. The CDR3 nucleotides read TGTGCCGCCCGGGAGGAGGGTGAAGAGACCCAGTACTTC. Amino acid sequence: CAAREEGEETQYF.

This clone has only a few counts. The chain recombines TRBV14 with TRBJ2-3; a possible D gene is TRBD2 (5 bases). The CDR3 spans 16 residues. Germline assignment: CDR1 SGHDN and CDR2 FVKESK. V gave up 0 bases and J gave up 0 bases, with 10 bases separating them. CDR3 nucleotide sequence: TGTGCCAGCAGCCAAGACGCGGGCCGGAGCACAGATACGCAGTATTTT. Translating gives CASSQDAGRSTDTQYF.

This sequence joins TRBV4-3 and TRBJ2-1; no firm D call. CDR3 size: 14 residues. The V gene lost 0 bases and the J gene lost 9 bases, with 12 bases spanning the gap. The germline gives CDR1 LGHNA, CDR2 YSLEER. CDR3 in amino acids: CASSQEHGRSEQFF. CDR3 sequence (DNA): TGCGCCAGCAGCCAAGAGCACGGTAGGTCTGAGCAGTTCTTC.

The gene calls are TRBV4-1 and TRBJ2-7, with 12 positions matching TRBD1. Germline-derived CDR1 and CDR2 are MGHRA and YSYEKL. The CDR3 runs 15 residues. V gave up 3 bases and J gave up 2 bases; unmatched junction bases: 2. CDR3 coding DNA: TGCGCCAGCAGCCAGGGACAGGGGGCCCCCTACGAGCAGTACTTC. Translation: CASSQGQGAPYEQYF.

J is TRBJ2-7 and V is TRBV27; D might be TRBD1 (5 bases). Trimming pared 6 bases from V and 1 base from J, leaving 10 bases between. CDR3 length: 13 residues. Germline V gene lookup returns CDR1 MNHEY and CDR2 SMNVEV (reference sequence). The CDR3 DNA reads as TGTGCCAGCAGCCCCAGGGCTTCCTACGAGCAGTACTTC. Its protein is CASSPRASYEQYF.

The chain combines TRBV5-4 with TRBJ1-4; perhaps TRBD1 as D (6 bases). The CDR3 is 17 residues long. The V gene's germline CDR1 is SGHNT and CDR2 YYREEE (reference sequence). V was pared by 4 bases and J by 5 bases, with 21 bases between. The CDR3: CASSTYGRGAANEKLFF. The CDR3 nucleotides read TGTGCCAGCAGCACCTATGGTCGGGGGGCCGCAAATGAAAAACTGTTTTTT.

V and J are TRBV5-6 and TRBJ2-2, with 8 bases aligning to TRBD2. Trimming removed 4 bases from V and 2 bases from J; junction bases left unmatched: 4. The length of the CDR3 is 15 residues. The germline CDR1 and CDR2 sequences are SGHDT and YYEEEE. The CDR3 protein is CASSLSGGNTGELFF. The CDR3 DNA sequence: TGTGCCAGCAGCCTAAGCGGGGGAAACACCGGGGAGCTGTTTTTT.

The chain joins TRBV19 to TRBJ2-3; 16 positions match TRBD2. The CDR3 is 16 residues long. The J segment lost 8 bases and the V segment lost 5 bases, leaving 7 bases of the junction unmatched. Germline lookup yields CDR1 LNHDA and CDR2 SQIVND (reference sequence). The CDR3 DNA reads TGTGCCAGTAGTCCCGGGACTAGCGGGGGGGCAGTTACGCAGTATTTT. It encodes CASSPGTSGGAVTQYF.

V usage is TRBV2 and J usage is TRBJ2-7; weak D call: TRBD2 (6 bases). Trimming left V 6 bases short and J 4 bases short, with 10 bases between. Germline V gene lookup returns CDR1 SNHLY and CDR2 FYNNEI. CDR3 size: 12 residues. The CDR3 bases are TGTGCCAGCAGAGCCGGGACTTACGAGCAGTACTTC. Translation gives CASRAGTYEQYF.

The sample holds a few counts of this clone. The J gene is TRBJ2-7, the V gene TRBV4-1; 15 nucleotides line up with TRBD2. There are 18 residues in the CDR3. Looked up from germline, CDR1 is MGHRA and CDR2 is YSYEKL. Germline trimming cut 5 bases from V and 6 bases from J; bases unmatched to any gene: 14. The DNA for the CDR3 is TGCGCCAGCAGCAAAACAATCGGGACTAGCGGGAGGAATAGCGAGCAGTACTTC. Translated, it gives CASSKTIGTSGRNSEQYF.